This passage covers 11 T cell receptor beta chains from one sample sequenced in a study of neoadjuvant anti-PD-1 for oral cavity cancer (dated by TCRdb to 2020 to 2022). Library creation used the immunoSEQ multiplex PCR assay. Sourced from immuneACCESS, this table was stored by TCRdb with only in-frame sequences that have V and J called. A share of the clones is absent; for the studies checked, an unresolved V gene accounts for under half, and the remainder has no known explanation. The sample records 15,000 or so clones, 60% to 75% of which are singletons. The ten biggest clones cover 2.5% to 3% of the sample. The sample's time point label, in plain terms: after neoadjuvant nivolumab, at surgical resection. The starting material was PBMCs, obtained after nivolumab (anti-PD-1) treatment. The receptors come from a person aged 40 to 85 with oral cavity squamous cell carcinoma.

The V gene is TRBV6-6, the J gene TRBJ1-5; D is perhaps TRBD1 (5 bases). Trimming took 2 bases from V and 6 from J, leaving 14 bases between them. Germline V CDR1 and CDR2: MNHNY, SVGAGI (reference sequence). This CDR3 spans 15 amino acids. The CDR3 DNA reads TGTGCCAGCAGTTACGGGGCCAGAGTAGGTCAGCCCCAGCATTTT. This gives the protein CASSYGARVGQPQHF.

This sequence joins TRBV6-1 and TRBJ2-7; D is unresolved. The germline CDR1 and CDR2 sequences are MNHNS and SASEGT. V was cut by 7 bases and J by 0 bases, with 13 bases left in between. This CDR3 has 14 amino acids. CDR3 sequence: CASTVGKGSYEQYF. CDR3 coding DNA: TGTGCCAGCACCGTAGGGAAGGGCTCCTACGAGCAGTACTTC.

The chain employs TRBV7-9 and TRBJ1-3; maybe TRBD1 (5 bases). V was clipped by 8 bases and J by 11 bases, with 19 bases between them. The germline V gene encodes CDR1 SEHNR and CDR2 FQNEAQ (reference sequence). The CDR3 is 13 residues long. As DNA, the CDR3 is TGTGCCAGCCTAAGAGGGTCGGCGGGGGCCATATATTTT. Translating gives CASLRGSAGAIYF.

V usage is TRBV11-2 and J usage is TRBJ2-3; 10 bases map to TRBD2. The CDR3 has 14 residues. V was clipped by 5 bases and J by 6 bases; unmatched bases: 5. Germline CDR1 SGHAT, CDR2 FQNNGV. The CDR3 DNA reads TGTGCCAGCAGCCCACTAGCGGGAATGGATACGCAGTATTTT. Translated: CASSPLAGMDTQYF.

This clone has just a few counts. The chain carries TRBV2 and TRBJ2-7; weak D call: TRBD2 (6 bases). The CDR3 loop spans 15 amino acids. Germline V gene sequence: CDR1 SNHLY, CDR2 FYNNEI. Trimming took 3 bases from V and 4 from J, leaving 16 bases between them. Written as DNA, the CDR3 is TGTGCCAGCAGTGAGGGGTCGGACTACAGATACGAGCAGTACTTC. Protein product: CASSEGSDYRYEQYF.

This clone was seen only a few times. This chain links TRBV7-9 with TRBJ2-5; D is unclear. Germline lookup yields CDR1 SEHNR and CDR2 FQNEAQ (reference sequence). Trimming stripped 4 bases from V and 1 base from J, with 1 base between. The CDR3 has 11 residues. The CDR3 spells CASSSQETQYF. The CDR3 nucleotides read TGTGCCAGCAGCTCCCAAGAGACCCAGTACTTC.

J is TRBJ2-2 and V is TRBV7-8, with 12 bases aligning to TRBD2. Germline loops: CDR1 SGHVS, CDR2 FQNEAQ. V gave up 5 bases and J gave up 7 bases; unmatched junction bases: 5. This CDR3 has 15 amino acids. The CDR3 protein is CASSRLAGVIGELFF. The CDR3 DNA follows: TGTGCCAGCAGCCGACTAGCGGGAGTCATCGGGGAGCTGTTTTTT.

Here the CDR3 DNA reads TGCAGTGCTAGACCCGGTACTGAGCAGTTCTTC. It translates to CSARPGTEQFF. This chain connects TRBV20-1 to TRBJ2-1; D is ambiguous. The ends were cut back, 2 bases at V and 9 bases at J, with 8 bases in the middle. This CDR3 is 11 amino acids long. Germline V gene lookup returns CDR1 DFQATT and CDR2 SNEGSKA (reference sequence).

In its sample, this clone was seen once. The chain links TRBV11-2 to TRBJ1-4; perhaps TRBD1 as D (6 bases). Trimming pared 7 bases from V and 8 bases from J, leaving 17 bases between. CDR3 size: 14 residues. The V gene's germline CDR1 is SGHAT and CDR2 FQNNGV. The CDR3: CASTPTGAGEKLFF. The CDR3 bases are TGTGCCAGCACTCCTACGGGGGCGGGGGAAAAACTGTTTTTT.

This clone showed up just a few times. This chain uses TRBV2 with TRBJ2-2; TRBD1 matches at 7 bases. J gave up 5 bases and V 6 bases, and 3 bases lay outside the gene matches. The CDR3 has 13 residues. Germline V gives CDR1 SNHLY, CDR2 FYNNEI. In DNA form, the CDR3 reads TGTGCCAGCAGGACAGGGTTGACCGGGGAGCTGTTTTTT. Residues: CASRTGLTGELFF.

The chain employs TRBV6-1 and TRBJ2-1; the match to TRBD2 covers 8 bases. The CDR3 length is 15 residues. V dropped 5 bases and J dropped 4; count of bases not matched to a gene: 7. The germline V gene encodes CDR1 MNHNS and CDR2 SASEGT. CDR3 region: CASSQRLALYNEQFF. The CDR3, as DNA: TGTGCCAGCAGTCAAAGACTAGCGTTGTACAATGAGCAGTTCTTC.